This T cell receptor (beta chain) originates from a study of shared clonotypes between healthy human individuals. Study summary: Ranging from 18 to 49 in age, donors were a couple of women and a few men.

The V gene lost 7 bases and the J gene lost 6 bases, with 15 bases spanning the gap. The CDR3 loop spans 12 amino acids. Per the germline V gene, CDR1 is SQVTM and CDR2 is ANQGSEA. Deep level was the assay's run setting. Measured with immunoSEQ multiplex PCR; TCRdb has only the in-frame clones, and not every one. The repertoire holds 450,000 to 500,000 clones, 60% to 80% seen once, with 12% in the top ten. Among the donors, all were Caucasian adults who lived in Nashville, Tennessee. V and J are TRBV29-1 and TRBJ1-2; possible D gene TRBD1, 6 bases. The sequencing input was PBMCs. This TCR derives from a woman aged 40 to 50 in good health. Some clones in this sample may be carry-over from other donors' samples. CDR3 amino acids: CSALSGADGYTF. The CDR3 coding sequence is TGCAGCGCCCTGTCGGGGGCAGATGGCTACACCTTC.